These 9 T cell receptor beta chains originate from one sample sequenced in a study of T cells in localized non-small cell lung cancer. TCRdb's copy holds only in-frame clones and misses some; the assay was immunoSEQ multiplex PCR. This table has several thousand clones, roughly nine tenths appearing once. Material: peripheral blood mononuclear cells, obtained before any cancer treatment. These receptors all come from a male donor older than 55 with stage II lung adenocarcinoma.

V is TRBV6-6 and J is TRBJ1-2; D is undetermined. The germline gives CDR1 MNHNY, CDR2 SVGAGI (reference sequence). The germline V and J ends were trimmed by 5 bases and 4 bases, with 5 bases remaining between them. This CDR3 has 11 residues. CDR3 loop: CASSPGYGYTF. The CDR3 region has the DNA TGTGCCAGCAGTCCCGGCTATGGCTACACCTTC.

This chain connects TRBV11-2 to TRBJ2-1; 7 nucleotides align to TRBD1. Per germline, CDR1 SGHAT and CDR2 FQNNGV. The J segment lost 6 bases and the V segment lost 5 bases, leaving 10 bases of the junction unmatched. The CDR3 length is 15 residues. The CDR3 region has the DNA TGTGCCAGCAGCCACCGGGACAGAGTGGCCAATGAGCAGTTCTTC. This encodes CASSHRDRVANEQFF. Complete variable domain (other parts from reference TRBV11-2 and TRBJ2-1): EAGVAQSPRYKIIEKRQSVAFWCNPISGHATLYWYQQILGQGPKLLIQFQNNGVVDDSQLPKDRFSAERLKGVDSTLKIQPAKLEDSAVYLCASSHRDRVANEQFFGPGTRLTVL.

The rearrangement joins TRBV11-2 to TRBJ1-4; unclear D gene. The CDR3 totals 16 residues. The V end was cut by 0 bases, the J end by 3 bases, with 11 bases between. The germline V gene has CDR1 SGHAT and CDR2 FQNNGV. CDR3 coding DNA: TGTGCCAGCAGCTTAGATCCGTGGCCCGCTAATGAAAAACTGTTTTTT. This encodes CASSLDPWPANEKLFF.

CDR3 residues: CASSPPFSYGYTF. CDR3 bases: TGTGCCAGCAGCCCACCGTTCAGCTATGGCTACACCTTC. V gene TRBV7-2 combines with J gene TRBJ1-2, with D uncertain. Deletions cut 5 bases from V and 4 bases from J, with 11 bases between. The CDR3 has 13 amino acids. Per germline, CDR1 SGHTA and CDR2 FQGNSA.

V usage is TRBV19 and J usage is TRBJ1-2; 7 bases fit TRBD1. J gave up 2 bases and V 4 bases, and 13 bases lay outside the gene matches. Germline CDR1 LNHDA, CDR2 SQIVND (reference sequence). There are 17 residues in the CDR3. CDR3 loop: CASSTRTGSGLNYGYTF. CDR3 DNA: TGTGCCAGTAGTACCCGGACAGGTTCGGGTTTAAACTATGGCTACACCTTC.

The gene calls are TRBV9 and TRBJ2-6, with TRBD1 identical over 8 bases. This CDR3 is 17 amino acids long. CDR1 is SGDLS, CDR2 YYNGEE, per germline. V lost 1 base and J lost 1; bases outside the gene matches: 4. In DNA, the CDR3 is TGTGCCAGCAGCGTACAGGGGGCGCGATCTGGGGCCAACGTCCTGACTTTC. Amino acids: CASSVQGARSGANVLTF.

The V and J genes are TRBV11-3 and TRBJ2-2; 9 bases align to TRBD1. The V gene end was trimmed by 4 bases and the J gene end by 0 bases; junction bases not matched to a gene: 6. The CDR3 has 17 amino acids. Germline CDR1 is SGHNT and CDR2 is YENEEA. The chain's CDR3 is CASSSGTGPSNTGELFF. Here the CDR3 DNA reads TGTGCCAGCAGCTCCGGGACAGGGCCCTCGAACACCGGGGAGCTGTTTTTT.

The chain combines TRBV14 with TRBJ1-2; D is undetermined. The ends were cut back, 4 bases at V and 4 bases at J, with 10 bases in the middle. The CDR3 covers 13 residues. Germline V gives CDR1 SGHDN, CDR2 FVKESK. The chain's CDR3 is CASSLNAAYGYTF. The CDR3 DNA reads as TGTGCCAGCAGCCTAAATGCGGCCTATGGCTACACCTTC.

CDR3 in amino acids: CASSYSAQGLYGYTF. The CDR3 bases are TGTGCCAGCAGTTACTCCGCGCAGGGCCTCTATGGCTACACCTTC. The chain links TRBV6-6 to TRBJ1-2, with D tentatively TRBD1 (5 bases). This CDR3 region has 15 residues. The ends were cut back, 0 bases at V and 4 bases at J, with 12 bases in the middle. The germline V gene encodes CDR1 MNHNY and CDR2 SVGAGI (reference sequence).